Sequencing of this TCR beta chain was carried out in a study of CD8+ T cells in alopecia areata. The CDR3 loop spans 13 amino acids. The J segment lost 12 bases and the V segment lost 1 base, leaving 8 bases of the junction unmatched. Germline loops: CDR1 LNHDA, CDR2 SQIVND (reference sequence). In each case, RNA was isolated and then reverse transcribed into cDNA as the sequencing template. Libraries were prepared by immunoSEQ multiplex PCR; TCRdb keeps only in-frame clonotypes and omits some of them. Among about 200,000 clones, 30% to 40% were seen once, and the ten largest hold 0.48%. Treatment noted: oral pan-JAK inhibitor, 5-10 mg twice daily. This clone was recorded a few times. Its matching antigen is unknown. Points from the study as a whole: Whereas mice showed it more clearly, TCR sharing across patients was murkier, possibly because of HLA.

Sequenced here: CD4+ T cells sorted from blood, sampled at week 34, from a patient treated with tofacitinib. The rearrangement joins TRBV19 to TRBJ1-2; TRBD1 agrees at 7 bases. The sequence was obtained from a human donor with alopecia areata. The CDR3 here is CASSIVGTDTDTF. CDR3 DNA sequence: TGTGCCAGTAGTATAGTGGGGACAGACACGGACACCTTC.